The 30 T cell receptor beta chains listed next were all sequenced from one sample in a study of long-term antiretroviral therapy in people with HIV. A v3.0 immunoSEQ assay was performed at survey level. Only in-frame clones appear in the TCRdb table, and some are missing; sequencing was by immunoSEQ multiplex PCR. The table has about 26,000 clones, over 75% seen once. The source was unsorted PBMCs, collected 4.8 to 5 years after starting antiretroviral therapy. The receptor source for this set is a man aged 35 to 55 with HIV.

This clone was recorded once. This chain uses TRBV5-4 with TRBJ2-3, with D perhaps matching TRBD1 or TRBD2 (6 bases each). Germline loops: CDR1 SGHNT, CDR2 YYREEE (reference sequence). CDR3 length equals 16 residues. Trimming removed 5 bases at V and 0 bases at J, with 16 bases between. The CDR3 coding sequence is TGTGCCAGCAGGCGGGACACCCTGGCTAGCACAGATACGCAGTATTTT. As protein: CASRRDTLASTDTQYF.

This clone was picked up a small number of times. DNA for the CDR3: TGTGCCAGCAGCCAAATGCTAGCGGGAGGCTACGAGCAGTACTTC. Translated: CASSQMLAGGYEQYF. The chain links TRBV11-2 to TRBJ2-7; 11 nucleotides line up with TRBD2. The germline V gene has CDR1 SGHAT and CDR2 FQNNGV. CDR3 length equals 15 residues. With V trimmed by 5 bases and J by 3 bases, 6 bases remained unmatched.

The rearrangement uses TRBV10-3 and TRBJ2-2; D uncertain. The CDR3 loop spans 15 amino acids. V dropped 9 bases and J dropped 1 base, with 15 bases sitting between them. Germline V CDR1 and CDR2: ENHRY, SYGVKD. The CDR3 region is CAMKSERRNTGELFF. DNA for the CDR3: TGTGCCATGAAAAGCGAGAGGCGGAACACCGGGGAGCTGTTTTTT.

This clone has a handful of counts. V usage is TRBV27 and J usage is TRBJ2-3; tentative D call: TRBD2 (5 bases). CDR1 is MNHEY, CDR2 SMNVEV, per germline (reference sequence). The CDR3 is 15 amino acids. V lost 0 bases and J 7 bases, leaving 14 bases between the germline ends. The CDR3 sequence: CASSLSNPSFNTQYF. The DNA of the CDR3 is TGTGCCAGCAGTTTATCGAACCCTAGCTTTAATACGCAGTATTTT.

The V call is TRBV5-6, the J call TRBJ2-3; 7 bases align to TRBD2. This CDR3 contains 15 residues. V was clipped by 7 bases and J by 0 bases; unmatched bases: 8. Germline loops: CDR1 SGHDT, CDR2 YYEEEE. The CDR3 DNA reads as TGTGCCAGCCACGAAACGGGAGGAAGCACAGATACGCAGTATTTT. It is translated as CASHETGGSTDTQYF. The whole variable domain, remainder taken from reference TRBV5-6 and TRBJ2-3, is DAGVTQSPTHLIKTRGQQVTLRCSPKSGHDTVSWYQQALGQGPQFIFQYYEEEERQRGNFPDRFSGHQFPNYSSELNVNALLLGDSALYLCASHETGGSTDTQYFGPGTRLTVL.

This clone was recorded only once. The chain uses TRBV11-2 and TRBJ1-2; no firm D call. The length of the CDR3 is 14 residues. V dropped 1 base and J dropped 1 base, with 7 bases sitting between them. Germline V CDR1 and CDR2: SGHAT, FQNNGV. The CDR3 bases are TGTGCCAGCAGCTTAGGACAAGTTAACTATGGCTACACCTTC. Its protein product is CASSLGQVNYGYTF.

The rearrangement joins TRBV9 to TRBJ2-2; the match to TRBD2 covers 10 bases. V was clipped by 5 bases and J by 0 bases; unmatched bases: 7. The length of the CDR3 is 17 residues. CDR1 is SGDLS and CDR2 is YYNGEE in the germline V gene. CDR3 in DNA: TGTGCCAGCAGTGACCTAGCGGGGGCCGCGAACACCGGGGAGCTGTTTTTT. This gives the protein CASSDLAGAANTGELFF.

This chain joins TRBV19 and TRBJ2-1; tentative D call: TRBD2 (6 bases). Germline loops: CDR1 LNHDA, CDR2 SQIVND (reference sequence). V gave up 5 bases and J gave up 9 bases, with 11 bases separating them. The CDR3 spans 12 residues. CDR3 amino acids: CASSVRRGEQFF. CDR3 DNA sequence: TGTGCCAGTAGTGTTCGGCGGGGTGAGCAGTTCTTC.

The chain combines TRBV11-2 with TRBJ2-7, with 7 bases fitting TRBD1. The V and J ends lost 5 bases and 2 bases, in that order; junction bases with no gene match: 3. This CDR3 comprises 13 residues. In germline, CDR1 is SGHAT, CDR2 FQNNGV. The CDR3 DNA reads as TGTGCCAGCAGCCCCGACAGGGCCTACGAGCAGTACTTC. This encodes CASSPDRAYEQYF.

In this sample, this clone turned up once. The rearrangement uses TRBV5-1 and TRBJ2-7, with D perhaps matching TRBD2 (5 bases). V gave up 4 bases and J gave up 3 bases, with 11 bases separating them. The CDR3 covers 13 residues. Germline lookup yields CDR1 SGHRS and CDR2 YFSETQ. CDR3 DNA: TGCGCCAGCAGCGATTACAGCGGCTACGAGCAGTACTTC. Translation: CASSDYSGYEQYF.

This chain links TRBV27 with TRBJ2-7, with D tentatively TRBD1 (6 bases). CDR3 length equals 14 residues. V shed 10 bases and J shed 6 bases, with 22 bases lying between them. CDR1 MNHEY and CDR2 SMNVEV come from the germline V gene (reference sequence). This CDR3 is CATSQGTAAGEQYF. DNA for the CDR3: TGTGCCACGTCACAGGGCACCGCCGCTGGCGAGCAGTACTTC.

The J gene is TRBJ1-1, the V gene TRBV5-4; the match to TRBD1 covers 9 bases. Trimming at V came to 4 bases and at J to 10 bases, leaving 17 bases not matched to a gene. The germline V gene has CDR1 SGHNT and CDR2 YYREEE (reference sequence). The CDR3 covers 16 residues. This CDR3 is CASSLDPGQGGGLAFF. The CDR3 DNA sequence: TGTGCCAGCAGCCTAGACCCGGGACAGGGAGGCGGGTTAGCTTTCTTT.

V gene TRBV5-8 combines with J gene TRBJ2-5; 14 bases are shared with TRBD2. In germline, CDR1 is SGHTS, CDR2 YDEGEE. The ends lost 3 bases at V and 5 bases at J; junction bases unmatched: 12. CDR3 size: 18 residues. CDR3 in amino acids: CASSSGTSGSAVVETQYF. In DNA form, the CDR3 reads TGTGCCAGCAGCTCCGGGACTAGCGGGAGCGCGGTGGTGGAGACCCAGTACTTC.

In its sample, this clone was seen a few times. This chain joins TRBV10-3 and TRBJ2-7; D is undetermined. Trimming stripped 4 bases from V and 7 bases from J, with 14 bases between. Per germline, CDR1 ENHRY and CDR2 SYGVKD. The CDR3 loop spans 13 amino acids. The CDR3 protein is CAISGTDLGEQYF. In DNA, the CDR3 is TGTGCCATCAGTGGGACCGATTTGGGTGAGCAGTACTTC.

The V call is TRBV6-5, the J call TRBJ1-3; D gene ambiguous. V gave up 2 bases and J gave up 4 bases, with 15 bases separating them. Per germline, CDR1 MNHEY and CDR2 SVGAGI. This CDR3 is built from 16 residues. The CDR3 is CASSYGSPTLGNTIYF. CDR3 coding DNA: TGTGCCAGCAGTTACGGCAGTCCCACCCTAGGAAACACCATATATTTT.

The rearrangement uses TRBV5-6 and TRBJ2-2, with 7 bases fitting TRBD2. The trim removed 6 bases at V and 6 bases at J, leaving 17 bases unmatched. CDR3 length: 17 amino acids. Germline loops: CDR1 SGHDT, CDR2 YYEEEE. CDR3 sequence reads: CASTNPAIRGDPGELFF. CDR3 nucleotide sequence: TGTGCCAGCACCAACCCCGCGATCCGGGGGGATCCCGGGGAGCTGTTTTTT.

This clone turned up a few times. The chain links TRBV30 to TRBJ2-7; a weak D match, TRBD1 (5 bases). The length of the CDR3 is 15 residues. V lost 0 bases, J lost 2 bases, and 14 bases lay in between. Germline CDR1 and CDR2: GTSNPN and SVGIG (reference sequence). The CDR3 is CAWSVQGAHTYEQYF. DNA for the CDR3: TGTGCCTGGAGTGTACAAGGGGCCCATACCTACGAGCAGTACTTC.

The chain links TRBV7-9 to TRBJ1-2, with a tentative D call TRBD1 (6 bases). The CDR3 is 15 residues long. V dropped 3 bases and J dropped 5 bases, with 16 bases sitting between them. Germline CDR1 SEHNR, CDR2 FQNEAQ (reference sequence). CDR3 in DNA: TGTGCCAGCAGCTTCGAGGAGGGGGGGCAATATGGCTACACCTTC. It yields the protein CASSFEEGGQYGYTF.

The chain couples TRBV11-3 to TRBJ2-3; 8 positions agree with TRBD2. Per germline, CDR1 SGHNT and CDR2 YENEEA. The CDR3 sequence is 14 residues long. V trimming: 1 base; J trimming: 3 bases; junction bases outside the gene matches: 0. CDR3 loop: CASSLVAGTDTQYF. The CDR3 DNA reads TGTGCCAGCAGCTTAGTAGCGGGGACAGATACGCAGTATTTT.

CDR3: CASSPSGENTGELFF. The CDR3 nucleotides read TGCGCCAGCAGCCCTAGCGGGGAGAACACCGGGGAGCTGTTTTTT. The V gene is TRBV4-1, the J gene TRBJ2-2; TRBD2 matches at 9 bases. CDR1 is MGHRA and CDR2 is YSYEKL in the germline V gene. With 4 bases clipped from V and 1 base from J, the junction kept 1 base outside the gene matches. This CDR3 region has 15 residues.

Note on this clone: One junction end disagrees with the germline gene, perhaps due to a read error. The rearrangement joins TRBV18 to TRBJ1-1; the D is unclear. There are 14 residues in the CDR3. The V gene's germline CDR1 is KGHSH and CDR2 LQKENI. The CDR3 DNA reads as TGTGCCAGCTCAACACCTCTAATTAACACTGAAGCTTTCTTT. This translates into CASSTPLINTEAFF. The full variable domain, completed using reference TRBV18 and TRBJ1-1, is NAGVMQNPRHLVRRRGQEARLRCSPMKGHSHVYWYRQLPEEGLKFMVYLQKENIIDESGMPKERFSAEFPKEGPSILRIQQVVRGDSAAYFCASSTPLINTEAFFGQGTRLTVV.

The rearrangement links TRBV5-4 to TRBJ1-1, with D perhaps TRBD1 (5 bases). From germline, CDR1 is SGHNT and CDR2 YYREEE (reference sequence). This CDR3 has 15 residues. Between the trimmed V and J ends, which lost 1 base and 1 base, there was a span of 11 bases. The CDR3 loop reads CASSLLRGRNTEAFF. As DNA, the CDR3 is TGTGCCAGCAGCTTGCTCCGGGGCCGGAACACTGAAGCTTTCTTT.

The chain carries TRBV27 and TRBJ2-5; D might be TRBD2 (6 bases). This CDR3 is built from 16 residues. Per the germline V gene, CDR1 is MNHEY and CDR2 is SMNVEV (reference sequence). V was clipped by 6 bases and J by 5 bases, with 22 bases between them. CDR3 amino acids: CASRGFAGRDWETQYF. The DNA for the CDR3 is TGTGCCAGCAGGGGGTTTGCGGGGCGCGATTGGGAGACCCAGTACTTC.

The gene calls are TRBV18 and TRBJ1-5; D is unclear. With 4 bases removed from V and 5 bases from J, the gap between germline ends came to 15 bases. The CDR3 has 15 amino acids. In germline, CDR1 is KGHSH, CDR2 LQKENI. The CDR3 DNA reads TGTGCCAGCTCACGAGCAGACGGTATATATCAGCCCCAGCATTTT. It specifies CASSRADGIYQPQHF.

This chain joins TRBV15 and TRBJ2-7, with 10 bases that match TRBD1. CDR1 is LNHNV and CDR2 is YYDKDF in the germline V gene (reference sequence). Trimming cost V 0 bases and J 6 bases; bases outside gene matches: 8. This CDR3 spans 16 amino acids. CDR3 region: CATSRDNRDRGSEQYF. The CDR3 nucleotides read TGTGCCACCAGCAGAGACAACCGGGACAGGGGTAGCGAGCAGTACTTC.

The chain carries TRBV19 and TRBJ2-5; possibly TRBD1 or TRBD2 for D (5 bases each). Trimming took 5 bases from V and 1 from J, leaving 11 bases between them. This CDR3 is built from 14 residues. Germline V gene lookup returns CDR1 LNHDA and CDR2 SQIVND (reference sequence). CDR3 DNA sequence: TGTGCCAGTAGTTCTCCGGGACCCCAAGAGACCCAGTACTTC. This sequence encodes CASSSPGPQETQYF.

V gene TRBV7-3 combines with J gene TRBJ2-2; D perhaps matches TRBD2 (6 bases). Trimming pared 8 bases from V and 5 bases from J, leaving 21 bases between. Germline V CDR1 and CDR2: SGHTA, FQGTGA. This CDR3 contains 16 residues. CDR3: CASSAEPGVKTGELFF. CDR3 sequence (DNA): TGTGCCAGCTCCGCGGAACCGGGGGTGAAAACCGGGGAGCTGTTTTTT.

V and J are TRBV7-8 and TRBJ2-7; the D is unclear. CDR1 is SGHVS, CDR2 FQNEAQ, per germline. The CDR3 totals 15 residues. Trimming removed 4 bases at V and 3 bases at J, with 16 bases between. CDR3 residues: CASSSQALGFYEQYF. The CDR3 DNA follows: TGTGCCAGCAGCTCCCAGGCGCTCGGCTTCTACGAGCAGTACTTC.

This chain connects TRBV19 to TRBJ2-3, with D maybe TRBD1 (6 bases). Germline CDR1 and CDR2: LNHDA and SQIVND (reference sequence). V was shortened by 6 bases and J by 0 bases, with 22 bases between the two germline ends. This CDR3 has 18 amino acids. The CDR3 loop reads CASSRQGPDVASTDTQYF. CDR3 sequence (DNA): TGTGCCAGTAGCCGCCAGGGGCCCGACGTCGCGAGCACAGATACGCAGTATTTT.

This chain uses TRBV5-1 with TRBJ2-6, with D perhaps given as TRBD1 or TRBD2 (5 bases each). V dropped 4 bases and J dropped 0 bases, with 14 bases sitting between them. Germline lookup yields CDR1 SGHRS and CDR2 YFSETQ. This CDR3 has 17 amino acids. CDR3 loop: CASSPNPRGSGANVLTF. In DNA form, the CDR3 reads TGCGCCAGCAGCCCAAACCCGAGGGGCTCTGGGGCCAACGTCCTGACTTTC.